This TCR beta chain comes out of a study of Graves' ophthalmopathy and Graves' hyperthyroidism. The study's findings and limits: Blood also held most thyroid clonotypes expanded above 0.001 frequency. Both a roughly 70% sensitivity and an approximately 72% specificity characterized the model's predictions of ophthalmopathy progression.

The junction had 5 bases not matched to a gene; V was cut back by 4 bases and J by 4 bases. CDR3 length equals 15 residues. Germline values: CDR1 SNHLY, CDR2 FYNNEI. RNA transcripts were the template, and TCR beta CDR3 regions were amplified from them. First-round RT-PCR relied on HTBI primers, and a second-round multiplex PCR came next. MiXCR was run by TCRdb on the multiplex PCR reads, yielding one entry per CDR3 protein. This sample has some 150,000 distinct CDR3 sequences, with roughly 36% found just once. Among the exclusions were patients with other autoimmune diseases, uncontrolled infections, pregnancy or lactation. Orbital computed tomography, together with clinical symptoms, serum thyroxine, TRAb and thyroid ultrasound, was used for diagnosis. Concerning this clonotype itself: Its target is not known.

This chain links TRBV2 with TRBJ2-7, with TRBD1 matching over 12 bases. Material for sequencing was peripheral blood. The clonotype was recovered from a man between 25 and 39 years old with Graves' ophthalmopathy. The CDR3 region has the DNA TGTGCCAGCAGTGCCGGGACAGGGGGCTTGTACGAGCAGTACTTC. Residues: CASSAGTGGLYEQYF.